Shown below are 4 T cell receptor beta chains from a single sample sequenced in a study of CD8 T cells in Susac syndrome. The RNA, about 0.45 to 1 ug, was put through reverse transcription using random hexamers. TCRdb used MiXCR to reprocess the immunoSEQ multiplex PCR reads, holding one entry per CDR3 protein. The data contain more than 200,000 distinct CDR3 sequences, about 94% of them singletons. Sequencing was performed on CD8+ T cells from PBMCs. Receptors were obtained from a human donor with multiple sclerosis.

The V call is TRBV5-6, the J call TRBJ1-2; 9 bases are shared with TRBD1. Germline assignment: CDR1 SGHDT and CDR2 YYEEEE. With V trimmed by 4 bases and J by 4 bases, 5 bases remained unmatched. The CDR3 has 14 amino acids. CDR3 DNA: TGTGCCAGCAGCCCGGGACAGGGAACCTATGGCTACACCTTC. The encoded protein is CASSPGQGTYGYTF.

The rearrangement links TRBV7-2 to TRBJ1-2; perhaps TRBD1 as D (6 bases). The CDR3 spans 13 residues. Trimming took off 4 bases at V and 4 bases at J, with 10 bases between the two ends. The germline gives CDR1 SGHTA, CDR2 FQGNSA. The DNA of the CDR3 is TGTGCCAGCAGCTCCGACAGGAGCTATGGCTACACCTTC. Its protein product is CASSSDRSYGYTF.

The chain carries TRBV15 and TRBJ2-7; no reliable D call. Germline V CDR1 and CDR2: LNHNV, YYDKDF (reference sequence). V lost 5 bases and J lost 4, with 21 bases in between. This CDR3 is 16 amino acids long. The CDR3 loop is CATSATGAPPEYEQYF. The CDR3 DNA follows: TGTGCCACCAGCGCTACCGGAGCGCCGCCAGAATACGAGCAGTACTTC.

This clonotype was detected once. The chain recombines TRBV3-1 with TRBJ2-5; D possibly matches TRBD1 or TRBD2 (6 bases each). This CDR3 comprises 16 residues. Trimming removed 4 bases at V and 2 bases at J, with 17 bases between. Germline V CDR1 and CDR2: LGHDT, YNNKEL (reference sequence). Written as DNA, the CDR3 is TGTGCCAGCAGCCCCCGAGGAGGGGGTGGGCAAGAGACCCAGTACTTC. Translating gives CASSPRGGGGQETQYF.